Listed here are 2 T cell receptor beta chains from one sample, sequenced in a study of T-cell reconstitution after alpha-beta-depleted transplantation in children. Unique molecular identifiers were incorporated during preparation of the TCRbeta library. MiXCR was run by TCRdb on the PCR reads, yielding one entry per CDR3 protein. The sample gives over 400,000 distinct CDR3 sequences, approximately 42% of which show up once; around 29% is in the top ten. The input for sequencing was PBMCs, taken before TCRalphabeta/CD19-depleted stem cell transplant. Every receptor here comes from a girl aged 2-10 years with aplastic anemia, due to receive a stem cell transplant.

About this clonotype: One end of the junction is discordant with germline, which a read error may explain. CDR3 sequence: CASSLTHRGGAYNKQFF. Written as DNA, the CDR3 is TGTGCCAGCAGCTTAACCCATCGGGGGGGTGCCTACAATAAGCAGTTCTTC. The chain uses TRBV7-6 and TRBJ2-1, with TRBD2 matching 8 bases. Germline CDR1 reads SGHVS; CDR2 reads FNYEAQ. CDR3 length equals 17 residues.

V usage is TRBV29-1 and J usage is TRBJ2-1, with TRBD2 matching over 10 bases. Germline V lookup: CDR1 SQVTM, CDR2 ANQGSEA. V was clipped by 7 bases and J by 6 bases; unmatched bases: 9. The CDR3 totals 14 residues. Here the CDR3 reads CSGLAGAFVNEQFF. The CDR3 bases are TGCAGCGGGCTAGCGGGGGCCTTTGTCAATGAGCAGTTCTTC.